Presented here are 14 T cell receptor beta chains from one specimen sequenced in a study of T cells in Graves' hyperthyroidism and ophthalmopathy. TCR beta CDR3 sequences were amplified from RNA transcripts. When the TCR CDR3 underwent first-round RT-PCR, the HTBI primer set was used. TCRdb reprocessed the multiplex PCR reads with MiXCR, giving one entry per CDR3 protein. In the table there are 450,000 to 650,000 distinct CDR3 sequences, roughly 15% of which are singletons. Sequences were obtained from blood. Receptor source: a woman aged 18-29 years with Graves' ophthalmopathy.

The table lists this clonotype with many counts. CDR3 sequence: CASSTSDREQTQYF. The CDR3 DNA reads as TGTGCCAGCAGCACTAGTGACAGGGAGCAGACCCAGTACTTC. The chain recombines TRBV7-2 with TRBJ2-5, with 7 bases that match TRBD1. This CDR3 comprises 14 residues. J gave up 6 bases and V 5 bases, and 9 bases lay outside the gene matches. Looked up from germline, CDR1 is SGHTA and CDR2 is FQGNSA. Together with reference TRBV7-2 and TRBJ2-5, the CDR3 gives the full variable domain: GAGVSQSPSNKVTEKGKDVELRCDPISGHTALYWYRQSLGQGLEFLIYFQGNSAPDKSGLPSDRFSAERTGGSVSTLTIQRTQQEDSAVYLCASSTSDREQTQYFGPGTRLLVL.

This clonotype has more than one count but fewer than ten. The V call is TRBV7-8, the J call TRBJ2-7, with TRBD1 matching 8 bases. The germline gives CDR1 SGHVS, CDR2 FQNEAQ. The CDR3 has 14 amino acids. After removal of 6 bases from V and 6 bases from J, the junction contained 10 bases not matched to a gene. CDR3 amino acids: CASSFGGQDFEQYF. The CDR3 DNA reads as TGTGCCAGCAGTTTCGGGGGACAGGATTTCGAGCAGTACTTC.

This clonotype came up a few times. V usage is TRBV11-2 and J usage is TRBJ2-7, with D uncertain. The ends were cut back, 3 bases at V and 3 bases at J, with 6 bases in the middle. Germline V CDR1 and CDR2: SGHAT, FQNNGV. The CDR3 consists of 12 residues. CDR3 nucleotides: TGTGCCAGCAGCTTCGTTTACTACGAGCAGTACTTC. This translates into CASSFVYYEQYF.

This clonotype was detected only a few times. The V and J genes are TRBV30 and TRBJ1-5; TRBD1 is a possible D gene (5 bases). Looked up from germline, CDR1 is GTSNPN and CDR2 is SVGIG (reference sequence). The V end lost 0 bases, the J end lost 2 bases, and 14 bases lay between the germline ends. The CDR3 consists of 16 residues. DNA for the CDR3: TGTGCCTGGAGTGTATATCGGGGGGTTGGCAATCAGCCCCAGCATTTT. Translated, it gives CAWSVYRGVGNQPQHF.

This clonotype was counted at least ten times. At one boundary the junction diverges from the germline segment, which might be a read error. This chain joins TRBV28 and TRBJ2-7; D could derive from TRBD1 or TRBD2 (5 bases each). The germline gives CDR1 MDHEN, CDR2 SYDVKM. The CDR3 has 13 residues. CDR3 residues: CASSTTGLLRGDF. The CDR3 DNA reads TGTGCCAGCAGTACGACGGGCCTTCTGAGAGGGGACTTC.

This clonotype was detected ten times or more. The chain joins TRBV7-3 to TRBJ2-3; either TRBD1 or TRBD2 may supply D (6 bases each). The length of the CDR3 is 14 residues. The V end was cut by 1 base, the J end by 4 bases, with 9 bases between. Germline-derived CDR1 and CDR2 are SGHTA and FQGTGA. The CDR3 DNA follows: TGTGCCAGCAGCTTAATGGGGGGCTCAGATACGCAGTATTTT. The encoded protein is CASSLMGGSDTQYF.

This clonotype has a count of ten or more. The chain has TRBV3-1 and TRBJ2-3; the D gene could be TRBD1 or TRBD2 (5 bases each). The length of the CDR3 is 15 residues. V gave up 2 bases and J gave up 2 bases, with 11 bases separating them. CDR1 and CDR2 (germline): LGHDT, YNNKEL (reference sequence). This chain's CDR3 is CASSQTRDLTDTQYF. CDR3 DNA: TGTGCCAGCAGCCAAACTAGGGACCTCACAGATACGCAGTATTTT.

This clonotype has ten or more counts. This chain connects TRBV12-3 or TRBV12-4 to TRBJ2-3; D gene unclear. Trimming pared 8 bases from V and 1 base from J, leaving 10 bases between. The CDR3 runs 13 residues. The CDR3 bases are TGTGCCAGCTATAAGACGGGCACAGATACGCAGTATTTT. Residues: CASYKTGTDTQYF.

This clonotype has only a few counts. The genes are TRBV7-3 and TRBJ2-2; either TRBD1 or TRBD2 may fit D (5 bases each). Trimming cost V 5 bases and J 2 bases, with 18 bases left between them. Per germline, CDR1 SGHTA and CDR2 FQGTGA. The length of the CDR3 is 17 residues. This CDR3 is CASSPPLGADNTGELFF. Written as DNA, the CDR3 is TGTGCCAGCAGCCCCCCTCTCGGGGCTGACAACACCGGGGAGCTGTTTTTT.

This clonotype was detected many times. The rearrangement uses TRBV27 and TRBJ2-1; no clear D. The CDR3 has 13 amino acids. Germline CDR1 is MNHEY and CDR2 is SMNVEV (reference sequence). Trimming took 4 bases from V and 7 from J, leaving 11 bases between them. The CDR3 here is CASSSGMRNEQFF. For the CDR3, the DNA is TGTGCCAGCAGTTCGGGCATGCGGAATGAGCAGTTCTTC.

This clonotype was picked up many times. J is TRBJ2-7 and V is TRBV20-1, with TRBD1 matching over 10 bases. The CDR3 contains 15 residues. After removal of 1 base from V and 0 bases from J, the junction contained 3 bases not matched to a gene. Germline CDR1 DFQATT, CDR2 SNEGSKA (reference sequence). The CDR3 nucleotides are TGCAGTGCTAGAGGACAGGGGGCTCCCTCCTACGAGCAGTACTTC. Translating gives CSARGQGAPSYEQYF.

This clonotype was seen only a few times. This CDR3 reads CASSFMPSDEYNEQFF. The CDR3 DNA is TGTGCCAGCAGCTTTATGCCTAGCGACGAGTACAATGAGCAGTTCTTC. The gene calls are TRBV7-3 and TRBJ2-1; D might be TRBD2 (6 bases). Germline V gives CDR1 SGHTA, CDR2 FQGTGA. CDR3 length: 16 amino acids. Trimming stripped 3 bases from V and 4 bases from J, with 16 bases between.

V is TRBV12-3 or TRBV12-4 and J is TRBJ1-1; 12 nucleotides agree with TRBD1. J was trimmed by 3 bases and V by 5 bases; bases with no gene match: 13. The CDR3 extends over 18 amino acids. Here the CDR3 DNA reads TGTGCCAGCAGTCCCCTCGGGACAGGGGGCTTTGGGGACACTGAAGCTTTCTTT. It specifies CASSPLGTGGFGDTEAFF.

The rearrangement joins TRBV3-1 to TRBJ1-1, with D uncertain. The CDR3 length is 12 residues. Germline V gene sequence: CDR1 LGHDT, CDR2 YNNKEL (reference sequence). Trimming left V 5 bases short and J 6 bases short, with 10 bases between. DNA of the CDR3: TGTGCCAGCAGCTCCGAACCGGCTGAAGCTTTCTTT. Its protein product is CASSSEPAEAFF.